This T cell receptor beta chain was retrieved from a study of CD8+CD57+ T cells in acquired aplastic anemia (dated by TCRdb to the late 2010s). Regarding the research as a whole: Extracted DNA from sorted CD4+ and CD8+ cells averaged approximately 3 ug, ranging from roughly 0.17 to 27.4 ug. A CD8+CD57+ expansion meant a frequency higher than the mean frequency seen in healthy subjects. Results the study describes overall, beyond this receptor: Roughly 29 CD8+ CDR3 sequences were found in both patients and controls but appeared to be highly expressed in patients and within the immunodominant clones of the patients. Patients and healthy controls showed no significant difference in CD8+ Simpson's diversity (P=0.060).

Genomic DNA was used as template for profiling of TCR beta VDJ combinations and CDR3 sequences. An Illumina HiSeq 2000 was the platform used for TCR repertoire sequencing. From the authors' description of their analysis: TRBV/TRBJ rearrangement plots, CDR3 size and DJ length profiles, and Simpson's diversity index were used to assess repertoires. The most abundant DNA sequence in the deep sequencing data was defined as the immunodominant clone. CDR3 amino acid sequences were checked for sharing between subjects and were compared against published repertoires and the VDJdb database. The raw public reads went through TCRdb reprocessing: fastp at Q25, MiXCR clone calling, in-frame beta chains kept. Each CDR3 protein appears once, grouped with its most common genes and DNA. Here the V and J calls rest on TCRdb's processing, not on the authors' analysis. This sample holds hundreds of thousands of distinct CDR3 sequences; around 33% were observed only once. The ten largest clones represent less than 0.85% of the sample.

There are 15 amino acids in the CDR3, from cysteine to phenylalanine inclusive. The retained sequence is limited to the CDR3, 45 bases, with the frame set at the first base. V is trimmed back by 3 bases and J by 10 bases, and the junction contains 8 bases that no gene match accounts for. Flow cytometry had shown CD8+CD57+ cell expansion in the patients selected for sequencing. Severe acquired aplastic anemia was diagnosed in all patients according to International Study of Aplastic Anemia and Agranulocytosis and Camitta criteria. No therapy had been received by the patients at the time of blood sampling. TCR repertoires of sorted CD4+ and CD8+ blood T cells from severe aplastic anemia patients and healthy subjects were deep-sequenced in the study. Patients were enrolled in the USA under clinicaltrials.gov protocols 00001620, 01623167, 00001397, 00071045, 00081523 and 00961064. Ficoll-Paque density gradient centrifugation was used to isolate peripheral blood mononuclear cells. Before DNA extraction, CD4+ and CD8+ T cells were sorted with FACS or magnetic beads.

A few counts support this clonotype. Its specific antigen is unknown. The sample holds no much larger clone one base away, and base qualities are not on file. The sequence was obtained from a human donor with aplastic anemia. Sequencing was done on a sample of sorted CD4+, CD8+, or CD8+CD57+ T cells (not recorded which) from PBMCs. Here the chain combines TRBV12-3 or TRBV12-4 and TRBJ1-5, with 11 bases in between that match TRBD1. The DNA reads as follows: TGTGCCAGCAGTTTGGATGGGACAGGGGGAATCCCCCAGCATTTT. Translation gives CASSLDGTGGIPQHF.